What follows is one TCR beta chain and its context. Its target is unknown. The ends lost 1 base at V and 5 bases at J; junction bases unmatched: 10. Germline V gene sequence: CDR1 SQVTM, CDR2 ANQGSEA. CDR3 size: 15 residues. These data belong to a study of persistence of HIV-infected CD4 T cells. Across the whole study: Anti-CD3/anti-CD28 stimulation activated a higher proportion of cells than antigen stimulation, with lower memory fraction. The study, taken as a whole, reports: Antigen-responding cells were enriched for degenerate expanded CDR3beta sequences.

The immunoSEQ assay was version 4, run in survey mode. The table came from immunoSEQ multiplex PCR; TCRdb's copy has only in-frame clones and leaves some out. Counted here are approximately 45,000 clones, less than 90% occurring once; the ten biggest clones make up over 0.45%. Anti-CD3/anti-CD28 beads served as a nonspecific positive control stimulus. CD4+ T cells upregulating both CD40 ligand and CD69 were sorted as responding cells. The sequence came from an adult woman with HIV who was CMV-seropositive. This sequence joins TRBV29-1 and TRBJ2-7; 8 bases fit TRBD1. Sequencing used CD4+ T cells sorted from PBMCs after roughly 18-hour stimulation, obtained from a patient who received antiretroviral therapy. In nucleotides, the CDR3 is TGCAGCGTTGAAGTATGGGACAGGCCCAGGAACGAGCAGTACGTC. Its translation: CSVEVWDRPRNEQYV.